Below, 17 T cell receptor beta chains from the same sample are listed, as sequenced in a study of metastatic and nonmetastatic thyroid tumors. Among the patients, none had received any treatment before thyroid surgery. TCRdb re-clonotyped the PCR reads via MiXCR. Among approximately 13,000 clones listed, 25% to 35% were seen once. Sample: blood. Every receptor here comes from a female donor with papillary thyroid cancer or a benign thyroid nodule (not recorded which). Some clones in this sample may be carry-over from other donors' samples.

The chain couples TRBV6-1 to TRBJ1-1, with a weak D call TRBD1 (5 bases). This CDR3 region has 15 residues. The germline gives CDR1 MNHNS, CDR2 SASEGT. Trimming stripped 6 bases from V and 1 base from J, with 15 bases between. The CDR3 DNA reads TGTGCCAGCAGCCTCGGACTGACAGCGAACACTGAAGCTTTCTTT. It is translated as CASSLGLTANTEAFF.

By share of the sample, this clone is medium-sized. The V call is TRBV6-2 or TRBV6-3, the J call TRBJ1-1, with 7 bases fitting TRBD1. V lost 7 bases to trimming and J lost 6 bases; unmatched junction nucleotides: 2. This CDR3 region has 11 residues. Germline CDR1 reads MNHEY; CDR2 reads SVGEGT. In DNA, the CDR3 is TGTGCCAGCAACGACAGGGCTGAAGCTTTCTTT. Amino acid sequence: CASNDRAEAFF.

The chain uses TRBV11-2 and TRBJ2-1; 12 bases map to TRBD2. The CDR3 is 18 amino acids. Germline values: CDR1 SGHAT, CDR2 FQNNGV. The ends lost 5 bases at V and 9 bases at J; junction bases unmatched: 17. The DNA for the CDR3 is TGTGCCAGCAGCCCAGTGGAGCTAGCGGGAGGGATCAGAAGTGAGCAGTTCTTC. Encoded protein: CASSPVELAGGIRSEQFF.

This clone occurred a few times. This chain uses TRBV6-6 with TRBJ2-7; 7 bases line up with TRBD2. Trimming at V came to 7 bases and at J to 4 bases, leaving 22 bases not matched to a gene. The CDR3 has 18 residues. CDR1 MNHNY and CDR2 SVGAGI come from the germline V gene (reference sequence). CDR3 in DNA: TGTGCCAGCACCGAGGTGGAGTTGGGCGGGAGAATCGGATACGAGCAGTACTTC. Encoded protein: CASTEVELGGRIGYEQYF.

This clone came up many times. The chain couples TRBV7-9 to TRBJ1-4; D not resolved. The CDR3 is made up of 14 amino acids. Trimming shortened V by 2 bases and J by 2 bases, and 6 bases separated the two germline ends. From germline, CDR1 is SEHNR and CDR2 FQNEAQ (reference sequence). CDR3 residues: CASSLIKTNEKLFF. The CDR3, as DNA: TGTGCCAGCAGCTTAATTAAGACTAATGAAAAACTGTTTTTT. Looking up the rest from reference TRBV7-9 and TRBJ1-4 gives the full variable domain: DTGVSQNPRHKITKRGQNVTFRCDPISEHNRLYWYRQTLGQGPEFLTYFQNEAQLEKSRLLSDRFSAERPKGSFSTLEIQRTEQGDSAMYLCASSLIKTNEKLFFGSGTQLSVL.

The gene calls are TRBV19 and TRBJ2-7; TRBD2 agrees at 13 bases. Unmatched junction bases numbered 5, after V lost 4 bases and J lost 5 bases. CDR3 length equals 15 residues. The V gene's germline CDR1 is LNHDA and CDR2 SQIVND (reference sequence). CDR3 loop: CASSTGLAGSHEQYF. Written as DNA, the CDR3 is TGTGCCAGTAGTACGGGACTAGCGGGAAGCCACGAGCAGTACTTC.

The chain is built from TRBV4-3 and TRBJ1-4; 9 bases are a match to TRBD1. V lost 2 bases to trimming and J lost 4 bases; unmatched junction nucleotides: 17. This CDR3 has 20 amino acids. Germline V CDR1 and CDR2: LGHNA, YSLEER. The CDR3 DNA sequence: TGCGCCAGCAGCCAACAGGGGACCGGGACAGGGAGGATAGGTAATGAAAAACTGTTTTTT. It encodes CASSQQGTGTGRIGNEKLFF.

In DNA form, the CDR3 reads TGTGCCAGCAGCACCGAATTGCGACTAGGGGGGACTGGCACAGATACGCAGTATTTT. Protein: CASSTELRLGGTGTDTQYF. The chain employs TRBV7-2 and TRBJ2-3; D may correspond to TRBD1 or TRBD2 (6 bases each). The CDR3 runs to 19 residues. V gave up 5 bases and J gave up 1 base, with 25 bases separating them. Germline V lookup: CDR1 SGHTA, CDR2 FQGNSA.

This clone is categorized as medium-sized. The CDR3 bases are TGTGCCAGCAGCTTGGTCGGGACTAGCTGGAATGAGCAGTTCTTC. Protein sequence: CASSLVGTSWNEQFF. This chain links TRBV7-9 with TRBJ2-1, with 9 bases fitting TRBD2. The CDR3 totals 15 residues. From germline, CDR1 is SEHNR and CDR2 FQNEAQ (reference sequence). V lost 3 bases to trimming and J lost 7 bases; unmatched junction nucleotides: 7.

This clone was seen ten or more times. The gene calls are TRBV4-1 and TRBJ1-2; TRBD1 matches at 7 bases. The CDR3 totals 17 residues. J was trimmed by 1 base and V by 4 bases; bases with no gene match: 12. Germline V gives CDR1 MGHRA, CDR2 YSYEKL. The DNA of the CDR3 is TGCGCCAGCAGCCTACCGGGACAGAGTTATATTAACTATGGCTACACCTTC. This gives the protein CASSLPGQSYINYGYTF.

By sample share, this clone is medium-sized. The V and J genes are TRBV20-1 and TRBJ1-4; 7 nucleotides match TRBD1. V shed 0 bases, J shed 7 bases, and the junction held 5 bases outside the gene matches. Germline lookup yields CDR1 DFQATT and CDR2 SNEGSKA (reference sequence). The CDR3 length is 14 residues. The CDR3 bases are TGCAGTGCTAGAGACCAGGGGGGTAGTGAAAAACTGTTTTTT. Translating gives CSARDQGGSEKLFF.

The V and J genes are TRBV5-1 and TRBJ1-1, with D perhaps TRBD1 (6 bases). Trimming stripped 3 bases from V and 0 bases from J, with 12 bases between. The germline V gene encodes CDR1 SGHRS and CDR2 YFSETQ. The CDR3 covers 15 residues. CDR3 sequence reads: CASSSVQGLNTEAFF. The CDR3, as DNA: TGCGCCAGCAGCTCGGTACAGGGCCTGAACACTGAAGCTTTCTTT.

This clone is classed as medium-sized. This sequence joins TRBV20-1 and TRBJ2-7; D ambiguous. V dropped 0 bases and J dropped 4 bases, with 16 bases sitting between them. Germline-derived CDR1 and CDR2 are DFQATT and SNEGSKA (reference sequence). The CDR3 has 15 amino acids. CDR3 nucleotide sequence: TGCAGTGCTAGAGATCAGCGACGAGCCTCTTACGAGCAGTACTTC. Amino acids: CSARDQRRASYEQYF.

This clone appeared many times. V and J are TRBV3-1 and TRBJ2-3; D might be TRBD2 (6 bases). The V end was cut by 3 bases, the J end by 1 base, with 14 bases between. The CDR3 length is 16 residues. Germline CDR1 LGHDT, CDR2 YNNKEL (reference sequence). The CDR3 DNA reads as TGTGCCAGCAGCCACCGAAGTGGGACTGGCACAGATACGCAGTATTTT. Translating it yields CASSHRSGTGTDTQYF.

Sample share makes this clone medium-sized. The genes are TRBV7-2 and TRBJ2-1, with 11 bases aligning to TRBD2. CDR3 length equals 18 residues. With V trimmed by 0 bases and J by 7 bases, 11 bases remained unmatched. Germline lookup yields CDR1 SGHTA and CDR2 FQGNSA. The CDR3 sequence: CASSLAPLAGVGKNEQFF. CDR3 nucleotide sequence: TGTGCCAGCAGCTTAGCCCCACTAGCGGGAGTTGGTAAAAATGAGCAGTTCTTC. Variable domain in full (rest from reference TRBV7-2 and TRBJ2-1): GAGVSQSPSNKVTEKGKDVELRCDPISGHTALYWYRQSLGQGLEFLIYFQGNSAPDKSGLPSDRFSAERTGGSVSTLTIQRTQQEDSAVYLCASSLAPLAGVGKNEQFFGPGTRLTVL.

Ten or more counts support this clone. The rearrangement uses TRBV5-4 and TRBJ2-3; 14 nucleotides line up with TRBD2. Germline CDR1 is SGHNT and CDR2 is YYREEE (reference sequence). CDR3 length: 17 amino acids. V shed 4 bases and J 3 bases; nucleotides not matched to a gene: 7. DNA for the CDR3: TGTGCCAGCAGCATAAGGACTAGCGGGAGGAGAACAGATACGCAGTATTTT. As protein: CASSIRTSGRRTDTQYF.

The table lists this clone with many counts. Written as DNA, the CDR3 is TGTGCCAGCAGCCAAGGGACTTCCCGACCCCTCCACTTT. It translates to CASSQGTSRPLHF. The V call is TRBV3-1, the J call TRBJ1-6; D is unresolved. The germline V gene encodes CDR1 LGHDT and CDR2 YNNKEL (reference sequence). The V gene lost 1 base and the J gene lost 12 bases, with 10 bases spanning the gap. CDR3 length equals 13 residues.